These T cell receptor beta chains were read from a single sample in a study of T cells in localized non-small cell lung cancer. Clones were sequenced by immunoSEQ multiplex PCR, and TCRdb holds only the in-frame ones, with some missing. The sample includes more than 45,000 clones, about 88% seen only once; the top ten take roughly 2.5%. The sample in question was PBMCs, obtained before any cancer treatment. The receptors here all came from a man aged 35-69 years with stage II lung adenocarcinoma. CDR3s include the opening cysteine and the closing phenylalanine or tryptophan. The D gene is left open where the match is weak. Rows may omit the clone size; those that give it use once, few, many or a size class.

j_call,clone_size,d_call,v_call,cdr3_nt,cdr3_aa
TRBJ1-3,few,NA,TRBV10-2,TGCGCCAGCAGTGAGTCAGCACATTCTTCTGGAAACACCATATATTTT,CASSESAHSSGNTIYF
TRBJ2-5,NA,NA,TRBV5-1,TGCGCCAGCAGCGATGGACAGCAAGAGACCCAGTACTTC,CASSDGQQETQYF
TRBJ1-3,few,TRBD1,TRBV5-1,TGCGCCAGCAGCTTGGACCGTCAGGGGGTAGCAGGAAACACCATATATTTT,CASSLDRQGVAGNTIYF
TRBJ2-3,NA,NA,TRBV7-3,TGTGCCAGCAGCCCCCCCAATGAGGATACGCAGTATTTT,CASSPPNEDTQYF
TRBJ1-5,NA,NA,TRBV5-5,TGTGCCAGCAGCTTGTTCGGGGGTAGCAATCAGCCCCAGCATTTT,CASSLFGGSNQPQHF
TRBJ2-2,NA,NA,TRBV5-4,TGTGCCAGCAGCTTATTCGTGGGAACCGGGGAGCTGTTTTTT,CASSLFVGTGELFF
TRBJ1-1,few,NA,TRBV27,TGTGCCAGCAGTGTCAGGGCATCGGGGAACACTGAAGCTTTCTTT,CASSVRASGNTEAFF
TRBJ1-3,NA,NA,TRBV6-5,TGTGCCAGCAGTTACGAGGGGCCCTGGGGTGGAAACACCATATATTTT,CASSYEGPWGGNTIYF
TRBJ1-2,NA,NA,TRBV15,TGTGCCACCAGCAGAGGTTTGGTTTCGACTAACTATGGCTACACCTTC,CATSRGLVSTNYGYTF
TRBJ1-6,once,NA,TRBV9,TGTGCCAGCAGCGTCGACAACTGGAATAATTCACCCCTCCACTTT,CASSVDNWNNSPLHF
TRBJ2-3,NA,NA,TRBV10-3,TGTGCCATCAGTGAGTCTAGAGGACACCTGACTACGCAGTATTTT,CAISESRGHLTTQYF
TRBJ2-1,NA,NA,TRBV4-1,TGCGCCAGCAGCCAACAGGGTCCCTACAATGAGCAGTTCTTC,CASSQQGPYNEQFF
TRBJ2-5,once,NA,TRBV7-7,TGTGCCAGCAGCTTAGCGGGCAGGGAAGAGACCCAGTACTTC,CASSLAGREETQYF
TRBJ1-2,NA,NA,TRBV5-6,TGTGCCAGCAGCTTTGAGGGACGGATCTATGGCTACACCTTC,CASSFEGRIYGYTF
TRBJ2-3,NA,NA,TRBV5-1,TGCGCCAGCAGCTCCAAAGGACCGACCCGGGGGTATTTT,CASSSKGPTRGYF
TRBJ2-3,once,NA,TRBV5-1,TGCGCCAGCAGCCTACGGGGGCAGTTTGAGAATGTAGAAACAGATACGCAGTATTTT,CASSLRGQFENVETDTQYF
TRBJ2-7,NA,TRBD1,TRBV18,TGTGCCAGCTCACCACGGGACAGCTACGAGCAGTACTTC,CASSPRDSYEQYF
TRBJ1-1,NA,NA,TRBV29-1,TGCAGCGTTGGCCCTGGGGGCACTGAAGCTTTCTTT,CSVGPGGTEAFF
TRBJ1-4,NA,NA,TRBV2,TGTGCCAGCAGGGCGCGGGCGACTAATGAAAAACTGTTTTTT,CASRARATNEKLFF
TRBJ2-3,NA,TRBD2,TRBV6-1,TGTGCCAGCAGTGAAGAGGGGCACTATAGCGGGGGTGGGGCAGATACGCAGTATTTT,CASSEEGHYSGGGADTQYF
TRBJ1-2,NA,TRBD1,TRBV5-1,TGCGCCAGCAGCCGGGGACAGAACTATGGCTACACCTTC,CASSRGQNYGYTF
TRBJ1-2,NA,TRBD1,TRBV28,TGTGCCAGCAGTTTCGGACAGGGGGTTGTCGGCTATGGCTACACCTTC,CASSFGQGVVGYGYTF
TRBJ2-3,NA,NA,TRBV2,TGTGCCAGCAGCGGGCAGAGGGCAGATACGCAGTATTTT,CASSGQRADTQYF
TRBJ2-1,NA,TRBD2,TRBV2,TGTGCCAGCAAGAAAATAGCGGGGAATGAGCAGTTCTTC,CASKKIAGNEQFF
TRBJ1-1,NA,TRBD1,TRBV6-6,TGTGCCAGCCGACAGGGGGCTAGTACTGAAGCTTTCTTT,CASRQGASTEAFF
TRBJ2-1,NA,NA,TRBV27,TGTGCCAGCAGTTTAAGGTCCCCATACTACAATGAGCAGTTCTTC,CASSLRSPYYNEQFF
TRBJ2-3,NA,NA,TRBV6-6,TGTGCCAGCAGCGCTCTTCACACCCCTAGCACAGATACGCAGTATTTT,CASSALHTPSTDTQYF
TRBJ2-1,NA,TRBD2,TRBV29-1,TGCAGCGTCTCTCGGGGGGTTTCCTACAATGAGCAGTTCTTC,CSVSRGVSYNEQFF
TRBJ2-2,NA,NA,TRBV29-1,TGCAGCGTTGACGTTCGGGGGACCGGGGAGCTGTTTTTT,CSVDVRGTGELFF
TRBJ1-5,NA,TRBD1,TRBV30,TGTGCCTGGGGGCAGGGGGTGAGTCAGCCCCAGCATTTT,CAWGQGVSQPQHF
TRBJ2-7,NA,NA,TRBV18,TGTGCCAGCTCACCTAACAGGGCGGGCGAGCAGTACTTC,CASSPNRAGEQYF
TRBJ2-2,NA,NA,TRBV5-1,TGCGCCAGCAGCTTGGGGAACACCGGGGAGCTGTTTTTT,CASSLGNTGELFF
TRBJ2-2,NA,TRBD2,TRBV6-5,TGTGCCTGTCGACGGGGGGGCCCATCCGGGGAGCTGTTTTTT,CACRRGGPSGELFF
TRBJ2-2,NA,NA,TRBV5-6,TGTGCCAGCACCTTGTCGGTGGGTGGGTCAAACACCGGGGAGCTGTTTTTT,CASTLSVGGSNTGELFF
TRBJ2-1,NA,NA,TRBV2,TGTGCCAGCAGTGGACAGGTTACGTCGTCCAATGAGCAGTTCTTC,CASSGQVTSSNEQFF